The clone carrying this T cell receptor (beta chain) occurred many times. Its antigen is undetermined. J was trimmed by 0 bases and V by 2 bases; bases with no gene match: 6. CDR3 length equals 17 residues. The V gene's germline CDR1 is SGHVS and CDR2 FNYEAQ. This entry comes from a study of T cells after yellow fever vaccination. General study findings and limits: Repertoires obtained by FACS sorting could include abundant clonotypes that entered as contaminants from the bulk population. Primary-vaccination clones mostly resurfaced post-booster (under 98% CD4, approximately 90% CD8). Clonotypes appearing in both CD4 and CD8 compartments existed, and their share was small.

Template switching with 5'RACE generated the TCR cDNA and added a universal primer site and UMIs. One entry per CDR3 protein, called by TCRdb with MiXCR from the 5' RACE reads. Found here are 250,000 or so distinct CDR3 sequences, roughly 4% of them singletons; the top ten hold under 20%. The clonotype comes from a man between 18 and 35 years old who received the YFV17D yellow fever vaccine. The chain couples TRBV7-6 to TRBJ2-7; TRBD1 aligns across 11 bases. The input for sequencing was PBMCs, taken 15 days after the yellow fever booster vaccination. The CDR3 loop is CASSLTFGTGGSYEQYF. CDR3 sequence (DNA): TGTGCCAGCAGCTTAACGTTTGGGACAGGGGGCTCCTACGAGCAGTACTTC.